This record looks at one T cell receptor beta chain sequence and its context. The PCR had 60 Vbeta and 13 Jbeta primers. Measured with immunoSEQ multiplex PCR; TCRdb has only the in-frame clones, and not every one. The sample has 100,000 to 120,000 clones, around 84% seen once. The data were obtained in a study of cytomegalovirus exposure and HLA in healthy donors. This CDR3 has 16 amino acids. The germline CDR1 and CDR2 sequences are LGHNA and YNFKEQ. V was cut by 0 bases and J by 0 bases, with 9 bases left in between. The material sequenced was PBMCs. The V and J genes are TRBV4-2 and TRBJ1-5; D perhaps matches TRBD1 (5 bases). The origin of this receptor is a woman aged 25-40 years in good health and CMV-seronegative. The CDR3 DNA sequence: TGTGCCAGCAGCCAAGAGGTAGGGGTTAGCAATCAGCCCCAGCATTTT. Residues: CASSQEVGVSNQPQHF.